Here is one T cell receptor beta chain with its context. After removal of 0 bases from V and 6 bases from J, the junction contained 5 bases not matched to a gene. Germline CDR1 reads GTSNPN; CDR2 reads SVGIG (reference sequence). This CDR3 comprises 14 residues. PCR used 60 Vbeta primers and 13 Jbeta primers. Libraries were prepared by immunoSEQ multiplex PCR; TCRdb keeps only in-frame clonotypes and omits some of them. The sample lists 95,000 to 150,000 clones, less than 85% seen once, with around 4.5% in the top ten. This entry belongs to a study of cytomegalovirus exposure and HLA in healthy donors.

The source material was PBMCs. The V gene is TRBV30, the J gene TRBJ1-5, with TRBD1 identical over 7 bases. This clonotype originated in a woman aged 40 to 50 in good health and CMV-seronegative. The CDR3 is CAWSVQGGTQPQHF. For the CDR3, the DNA is TGTGCCTGGAGTGTACAAGGGGGCACTCAGCCCCAGCATTTT.